This record covers a single T cell receptor (beta chain). Its antigen is currently unknown. The V gene lost 8 bases and the J gene lost 5 bases, with 18 bases spanning the gap. The germline CDR1 and CDR2 sequences are MNHNS and SASEGT. The CDR3 consists of 14 residues. This specimen comes from a study of cytomegalovirus exposure and HLA in healthy donors. Study-wide results and caveats: Researchers catalogued around 150 TCR beta chains as cytomegalovirus-associated.

With 60 Vbeta and 13 Jbeta primers, the PCR was carried out. Source study methods: A follow-up analysis tallied 86 million or so unique TCR beta chains, approximately 10 million shared. Here immunoSEQ multiplex PCR was the method, and the copy in TCRdb shows in-frame clones only, minus some. That table supplies the V and J calls and clone size; D and trimming were determined from the DNA. The table lists around 160,000 clones, roughly 79% of them singletons. This receptor was identified in a young man in good health and CMV-seropositive. The sequencing input was PBMCs. The rearrangement links TRBV6-1 to TRBJ1-1, with a possible D match to TRBD1 (6 bases). CDR3 sequence reads: CASRSQGSATEAFF. In nucleotides, the CDR3 is TGTGCCAGCCGTTCACAGGGTTCGGCGACTGAAGCTTTCTTT.